A selection of T cell receptor beta chains follows, all from one sample in a study of pediatric ulcerative colitis. Here immunoSEQ multiplex PCR was the method, and the copy in TCRdb shows in-frame clones only, minus some. The data show 17,000 or so clones, roughly 70% seen once. The sequencing sample was made of gut tissue. The receptor set was obtained from a girl between 10 and 17 years old with moderate ulcerative colitis. The CDR3 runs from the conserved cysteine through the conserved F or W. Each record gives: D gene, J gene, clone size, V gene, CDR3 protein, CDR3 DNA. The D gene is left open where the match is weak. Size is omitted from some rows. Given values are once, few, many or a class for expanded clones.

TRBD2,TRBJ2-1,NA,TRBV6-1,CASSEVAGGPNEQFF,TGTGCCAGCAGTGAAGTCGCGGGGGGGCCCAATGAGCAGTTCTTC
NA,TRBJ1-2,NA,TRBV15,CATSVTLDSPIYGYTF,TGTGCCACCAGCGTAACTTTGGACAGCCCTATCTATGGCTACACCTTC
TRBD1,TRBJ2-7,NA,TRBV6-1,CASSISTGVKYEQYF,TGTGCCAGCAGTATATCGACAGGGGTTAAGTACGAGCAGTACTTC
TRBD1,TRBJ2-7,few,TRBV6-6,CASTTGAEQYF,TGTGCCAGCACCACAGGGGCCGAGCAGTACTTC
NA,TRBJ2-7,NA,TRBV2,CASSLQDYEQYF,TGTGCCAGCAGTTTACAGGACTACGAGCAGTACTTC
NA,TRBJ1-1,NA,TRBV6-6,CASSTLIGLGTEAFF,TGTGCCAGCAGTACACTCATAGGGTTGGGCACTGAAGCTTTCTTT
TRBD1,TRBJ2-7,NA,TRBV5-6,CASSTTGGADEQYF,TGTGCCAGCAGCACCACAGGGGGCGCCGACGAGCAGTACTTC
TRBD1,TRBJ1-5,NA,TRBV5-3,CARSGAGTGDTQPQHF,TGTGCCAGAAGCGGAGCCGGGACAGGGGACACTCAGCCCCAGCATTTT
TRBD1,TRBJ2-5,NA,TRBV6-6,CASSDRGLETQYF,TGTGCCAGCTCGGACAGGGGGCTTGAGACCCAGTACTTC
NA,TRBJ2-7,NA,TRBV5-8,CASRPPSAFSEQYF,TGTGCCAGCAGGCCTCCCAGCGCTTTCTCCGAGCAGTACTTC
NA,TRBJ1-6,NA,TRBV19,CASTQGSSPLHF,TGTGCCAGCACGCAGGGATCTTCACCCCTCCACTTT
NA,TRBJ2-1,NA,TRBV27,CASSSTQGLRPNEQFF,TGTGCCAGCAGTTCAACCCAGGGTTTACGGCCCAATGAGCAGTTCTTC
NA,TRBJ1-1,NA,TRBV5-4,CASSPTGTYEAFF,TGTGCCAGCAGCCCCACAGGGACCTATGAAGCTTTCTTT
NA,TRBJ1-2,medium-sized,TRBV9,CASSVPGEKGYTF,TGTGCCAGCAGCGTACCAGGGGAGAAGGGCTACACCTTC
TRBD2,TRBJ2-7,NA,TRBV18,CASSPRPAGPSYEQYF,TGTGCCAGCTCACCAAGGCCAGCGGGACCCTCCTACGAGCAGTACTTC
TRBD2,TRBJ2-3,NA,TRBV19,CASASSGGTDTQYF,TGTGCCAGTGCCTCAAGCGGGGGGACAGATACGCAGTATTTT
NA,TRBJ1-1,NA,TRBV5-1,CASSLDSWDTEAFF,TGCGCCAGCAGCTTGGACAGTTGGGACACTGAAGCTTTCTTT
NA,TRBJ2-1,NA,TRBV9,CASSASPIPNEQFF,TGTGCCAGCAGCGCATCGCCGATCCCCAATGAGCAGTTCTTC
NA,TRBJ2-3,NA,TRBV21-1,CASSTQGNITDTQYF,TGTGCCAGCAGCACCCAGGGTAATATAACAGATACGCAGTATTTT
NA,TRBJ1-4,NA,TRBV19,CASKRGNEKLFF,TGTGCCAGTAAAAGGGGTAATGAAAAACTGTTTTTT
NA,TRBJ1-1,once,TRBV9,CASSVGRNTEAFF,TGTGCCAGCAGCGTCGGGCGGAACACTGAAGCTTTCTTT
NA,TRBJ1-1,NA,TRBV21-1,CASSLRAGTEAFF,TGTGCCAGCAGCCTGAGGGCGGGCACTGAAGCTTTCTTT
NA,TRBJ2-2,NA,TRBV6-4,CASRSETSSGTGELFF,TGTGCCAGCAGATCCGAAACTAGTTCGGGCACCGGGGAGCTGTTTTTT
NA,TRBJ2-6,NA,TRBV2,CASSEAGISGANVLTF,TGTGCCAGCAGTGAAGCCGGAATTTCTGGGGCCAACGTCCTGACTTTC
NA,TRBJ1-1,few,TRBV20-1,CSAWGTEAFF,TGCAGTGCTTGGGGCACTGAAGCTTTCTTT
NA,TRBJ1-1,NA,TRBV7-6,CASSLGGGNTEAFF,TGTGCCAGCAGCTTAGGAGGGGGTAATACTGAAGCTTTCTTT
NA,TRBJ2-5,NA,TRBV25-1,CASSERDRGRETQYF,TGTGCCAGCAGTGAAAGGGACCGAGGGAGGGAGACCCAGTACTTC
TRBD1,TRBJ1-1,NA,TRBV6-1,CASSGQGGNTEAFF,TGTGCCAGCAGTGGACAGGGTGGAAACACTGAAGCTTTCTTT
NA,TRBJ2-3,NA,TRBV27,CASTSPPRRGKLLTDTQYF,TGTGCCAGCACCTCCCCCCCGCGCCGGGGGAAACTGCTCACAGATACGCAGTATTTT
TRBD2,TRBJ2-1,once,TRBV10-1,CASSESWTSGGAIDEQFF,TGCGCCAGCAGTGAGTCGTGGACTAGCGGGGGGGCAATCGATGAGCAGTTCTTC
NA,TRBJ1-3,NA,TRBV9,CASSRQSTGNTIYF,TGTGCCAGCAGCCGACAGTCTACTGGAAACACCATATATTTT
NA,TRBJ2-5,NA,TRBV7-6,CASSLGLGRRHQETQYF,TGTGCCAGCAGCTTAGGCTTGGGCAGACGCCACCAAGAGACCCAGTACTTC
NA,TRBJ1-4,NA,TRBV27,CASCCNATNEKLFF,TGTGCCAGCTGTTGCAATGCAACTAATGAAAAACTGTTTTTT
TRBD2,TRBJ2-1,NA,TRBV5-6,CASSEGLGTYNEQFF,TGTGCCAGCAGCGAGGGACTAGGAACATACAATGAGCAGTTCTTC
NA,TRBJ2-3,NA,TRBV5-1,CASSRSVSTDTQYF,TGCGCCAGCAGCCGATCAGTTAGCACAGATACGCAGTATTTT
TRBD1,TRBJ1-6,NA,TRBV5-8,CASSGTGTGFSPLHF,TGTGCCAGCAGCGGGACCGGGACAGGGTTTTCACCCCTCCACTTT
TRBD1,TRBJ2-1,NA,TRBV7-6,CASSLYLQTTGNNEQFF,TGTGCCAGCAGCTTATACCTGCAGACGACAGGGAACAATGAGCAGTTCTTC
NA,TRBJ2-2,once,TRBV4-2,CASTIQAGGITGELFF,TGTGCCAGCACAATTCAAGCAGGGGGGATCACCGGGGAGCTGTTTTTT
NA,TRBJ2-3,NA,TRBV5-1,CASSLEGRDTDTQYF,TGCGCCAGCAGCTTGGAAGGACGCGACACAGATACGCAGTATTTT
NA,TRBJ1-3,NA,TRBV9,CASSVVGRLENTIYF,TGTGCCAGCAGCGTAGTGGGCAGATTAGAAAACACCATATATTTT
NA,TRBJ1-3,NA,TRBV19,CASRPTEDDTSSGNTIYF,TGTGCCAGTAGACCAACGGAGGATGACACCAGCTCTGGAAACACCATATATTTT
NA,TRBJ2-2,few,TRBV5-8,CASINTGELFF,TGTGCCAGCATCAACACCGGGGAGCTGTTTTTT
NA,TRBJ1-2,NA,TRBV28,CASTLGGLNYGYTF,TGTGCCAGCACCCTCGGGGGGCTTAACTATGGCTACACCTTC
NA,TRBJ1-6,NA,TRBV7-9,CASSPLQGSPLHF,TGTGCCAGCAGCCCCCTTCAAGGTTCACCCCTCCACTTT
NA,TRBJ1-1,NA,TRBV21-1,CASSIRPDRLNTEAFF,TGTGCCAGCAGCATAAGACCGGACAGGCTGAACACTGAAGCTTTCTTT
TRBD1,TRBJ1-4,NA,TRBV19,CASSTTGGYNEKLFF,TGTGCCAGTAGTACCACAGGGGGCTATAATGAAAAACTGTTTTTT
NA,TRBJ1-2,NA,TRBV6-1,CASSATVGDAF,TGTGCCAGCAGTGCGACGGTAGGGGACGCCTTC
NA,TRBJ2-7,NA,TRBV29-1,CSVDGTHEQYF,TGCAGCGTTGACGGGACCCACGAGCAGTACTTC
NA,TRBJ2-1,NA,TRBV7-6,CASSSQPGFSNEQFF,TGTGCCAGCAGCTCCCAACCGGGATTTAGCAATGAGCAGTTCTTC
NA,TRBJ2-1,once,TRBV10-3,CAISESRDNEQFF,TGTGCCATCAGTGAGTCGAGAGACAATGAGCAGTTCTTC
NA,TRBJ1-4,NA,TRBV5-1,CASSLQGAANEKLFF,TGCGCCAGCAGCTTACAGGGTGCGGCTAATGAAAAACTGTTTTTT
TRBD1,TRBJ2-3,NA,TRBV28,CASRPGQATDTQYF,TGTGCCAGCAGGCCCGGACAGGCCACAGATACGCAGTATTTT
TRBD1,TRBJ2-2,once,TRBV2,CASRQTDRGLPGELFF,TGTGCCAGCAGACAAACGGACAGGGGCCTTCCCGGGGAGCTGTTTTTT